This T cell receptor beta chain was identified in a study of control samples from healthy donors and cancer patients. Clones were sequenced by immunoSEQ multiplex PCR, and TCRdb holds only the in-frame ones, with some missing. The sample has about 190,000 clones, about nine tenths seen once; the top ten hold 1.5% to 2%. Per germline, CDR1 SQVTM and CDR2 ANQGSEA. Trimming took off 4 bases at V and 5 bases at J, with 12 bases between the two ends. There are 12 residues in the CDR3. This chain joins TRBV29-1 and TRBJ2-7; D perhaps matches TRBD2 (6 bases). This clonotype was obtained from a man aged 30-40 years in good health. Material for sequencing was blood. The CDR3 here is CSVGWGDDEQYF. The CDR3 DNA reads TGCAGCGTTGGTTGGGGGGACGACGAGCAGTACTTC.